This T cell receptor beta chain was found in a study of beta chain features in type 1 diabetes. CDR3 size: 16 residues. V shed 2 bases and J shed 0 bases, with 11 bases lying between them. CDR1 is MNHEY, CDR2 SMNVEV, per germline (reference sequence). Sequenced material consisted of expressed TCRB transcripts (all of the isolated RNA was reverse transcribed). This table comes from immunoSEQ multiplex PCR, and its TCRdb copy is limited to in-frame clones, with some not included. The sample has some 290,000 clones, 13% to 15% seen once. Whole-study findings and limits: When cDNA is sequenced, cells with high TCR expression could be over-represented. The study found moderately but significantly shorter TCRB CDR3s in all four CD4+ subsets of Type 1 diabetes patients.

This clone occurred a few times. Antigen: not known. Sequencing was performed on naive CD4+ T cells from blood. The gene calls are TRBV27 and TRBJ2-4; a weak D match, TRBD1 (7 bases). The sequence was obtained from a man younger than 40 with type 1 diabetes. CDR3 protein: CASSLAGGLAKNIQYF. CDR3 in DNA: TGTGCCAGCAGTTTAGCAGGGGGGTTAGCCAAAAACATTCAGTACTTC.